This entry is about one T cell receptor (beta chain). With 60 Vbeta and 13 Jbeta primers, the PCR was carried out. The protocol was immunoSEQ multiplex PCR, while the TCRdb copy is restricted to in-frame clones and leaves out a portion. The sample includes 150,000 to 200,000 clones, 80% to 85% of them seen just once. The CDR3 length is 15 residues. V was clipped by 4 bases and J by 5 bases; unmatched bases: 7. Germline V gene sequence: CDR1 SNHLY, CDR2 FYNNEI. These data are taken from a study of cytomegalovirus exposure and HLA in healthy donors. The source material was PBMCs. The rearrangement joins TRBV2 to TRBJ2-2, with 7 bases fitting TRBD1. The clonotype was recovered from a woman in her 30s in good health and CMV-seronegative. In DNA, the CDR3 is TGTGCCAGCAGTGTGGGTCAGGGGGAAACCGGGGAGCTGTTTTTT. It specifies CASSVGQGETGELFF.